These 10 T cell receptor beta chains originate from one sample sequenced in a study of cytotoxic CD8 clonotypes in ibrutinib-treated CLL. The repertoire was sequenced with immunoSEQ multiplex PCR; TCRdb's copy has only in-frame clones and lacks some. Of roughly 220,000 clones listed, around 70% are singletons. The sample here was PBMCs, taken after 12 months of ibrutinib treatment. The receptor source for this set is a human donor with chronic lymphocytic leukemia.

There are a few counts of this clone. V usage is TRBV2 and J usage is TRBJ2-1; D is ambiguous. V lost 3 bases to trimming and J lost 8 bases, with 2 bases between them. Germline V gene data show CDR1 as SNHLY and CDR2 as FYNNEI. The CDR3 runs to 10 residues. DNA of the CDR3: TGTGCCAGCAGTGATCATGAGCAGTTCTTC. Amino acid sequence: CASSDHEQFF.

This clone was observed a handful of times. This chain uses TRBV5-1 with TRBJ2-2; D is unclear. The length of the CDR3 is 15 residues. The germline V gene has CDR1 SGHRS and CDR2 YFSETQ. V was cut by 4 bases and J by 2 bases, with 12 bases left in between. CDR3 bases: TGCGCCAGCAGCCTGAAGGCAGCCAACACCGGGGAGCTGTTTTTT. It codes for CASSLKAANTGELFF. Full variable domain (rest looked up from reference TRBV5-1 and TRBJ2-2): KAGVTQTPRYLIKTRGQQVTLSCSPISGHRSVSWYQQTPGQGLQFLFEYFSETQRNKGNFPGRFSGRQFSNSRSEMNVSTLELGDSALYLCASSLKAANTGELFFGEGSRLTVL.

The rearrangement links TRBV7-2 to TRBJ2-3, with TRBD1 matching 7 bases. Germline trimming cut 4 bases from V and 0 bases from J; bases unmatched to any gene: 4. In germline, CDR1 is SGHTA, CDR2 FQGNSA. This CDR3 comprises 15 residues. CDR3 residues: CASSSDRASTDTQYF. CDR3 bases: TGTGCCAGCAGCTCAGACAGGGCTAGCACAGATACGCAGTATTTT.

The chain links TRBV5-1 to TRBJ2-2; tentative D call: TRBD2 (7 bases). The CDR3 runs 16 residues. V was pared by 4 bases and J by 5 bases, with 18 bases between. In germline, CDR1 is SGHRS, CDR2 YFSETQ. CDR3 sequence reads: CASSGGARAGTGELFF. CDR3 DNA: TGCGCCAGCAGCGGGGGGGCGAGGGCGGGGACCGGGGAGCTGTTTTTT.

This chain joins TRBV11-2 and TRBJ2-1, with 7 bases fitting TRBD2. The CDR3 runs to 12 residues. The V gene end was trimmed by 2 bases and the J gene end by 10 bases; junction bases not matched to a gene: 2. CDR1 is SGHAT, CDR2 FQNNGV, per germline. Here the CDR3 reads CASSLRGDEQFF. The DNA for the CDR3 is TGTGCCAGCAGCTTACGGGGGGACGAGCAGTTCTTC.

There are a few counts of this clone. The rearrangement links TRBV7-3 to TRBJ1-2; possibly TRBD1 for D (5 bases). Germline CDR1 and CDR2: SGHTA and FQGTGA. This CDR3 is built from 14 residues. V was clipped by 2 bases and J by 2 bases, with 9 bases between them. CDR3 loop: CASSLEGTNYGYTF. CDR3 coding DNA: TGTGCCAGCAGCTTAGAGGGGACGAACTATGGCTACACCTTC. Full variable domain (missing parts from reference TRBV7-3 and TRBJ1-2): GAGVSQTPSNKVTEKGKYVELRCDPISGHTALYWYRQSLGQGPEFLIYFQGTGAADDSGLPNDRFFAVRPEGSVSTLKIQRTERGDSAVYLCASSLEGTNYGYTFGSGTRLTVV.

By share, this clone counts as medium-sized. The chain has TRBV6-5 and TRBJ2-7; tentatively, D is TRBD2 (6 bases). V lost 8 bases and J 11 bases, leaving 22 bases between the germline ends. The CDR3 is made up of 13 amino acids. Germline assignment: CDR1 MNHEY and CDR2 SVGAGI. The CDR3 is CASSLGEAGRKYF. DNA of the CDR3: TGTGCCAGCTCCCTGGGGGAGGCGGGCCGTAAGTACTTC.

This clone was seen a few times. This chain joins TRBV9 and TRBJ1-6; maybe TRBD1 (5 bases). V was shortened by 1 base and J by 14 bases, with 16 bases between the two germline ends. The CDR3 has 14 residues. Germline CDR1 reads SGDLS; CDR2 reads YYNGEE. CDR3 sequence (DNA): TGTGCCAGCAGCGTACGGGACGTCGCAAGTACCCTCCACTTT. It encodes CASSVRDVASTLHF.

This clone was picked up one time. The rearrangement links TRBV27 to TRBJ1-2; tentative D call: TRBD1 (6 bases). Trimming stripped 3 bases from V and 7 bases from J, with 15 bases between. Germline V CDR1 and CDR2: MNHEY, SMNVEV (reference sequence). This CDR3 region has 14 residues. The CDR3 spells CASSFQGREGGYTF. The CDR3 nucleotides are TGTGCCAGCAGTTTCCAGGGGCGGGAGGGTGGCTACACCTTC.

This clone has a single count. This chain connects TRBV5-1 to TRBJ2-1; D is unresolved. Trimming took off 1 base at V and 8 bases at J, with 4 bases between the two ends. Germline values: CDR1 SGHRS, CDR2 YFSETQ. The CDR3 loop spans 11 amino acids. The CDR3 DNA reads as TGCGCCAGCAGCTTGAGCCATGAGCAGTTCTTC. Protein product: CASSLSHEQFF.